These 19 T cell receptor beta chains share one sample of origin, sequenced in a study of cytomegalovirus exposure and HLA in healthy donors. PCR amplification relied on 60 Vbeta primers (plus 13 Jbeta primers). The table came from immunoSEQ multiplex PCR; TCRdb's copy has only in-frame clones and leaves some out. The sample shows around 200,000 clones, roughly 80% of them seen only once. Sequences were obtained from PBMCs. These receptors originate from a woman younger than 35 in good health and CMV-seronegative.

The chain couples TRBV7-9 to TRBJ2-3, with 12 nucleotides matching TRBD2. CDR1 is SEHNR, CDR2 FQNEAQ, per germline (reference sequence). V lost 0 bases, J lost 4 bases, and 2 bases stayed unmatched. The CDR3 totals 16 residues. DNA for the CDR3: TGTGCCAGCAGCTTAGCAACTAGCGGGAGGTCAGATACGCAGTATTTT. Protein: CASSLATSGRSDTQYF. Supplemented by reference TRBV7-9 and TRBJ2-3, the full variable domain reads DTGVSQNPRHKITKRGQNVTFRCDPISEHNRLYWYRQTLGQGPEFLTYFQNEAQLEKSRLLSDRFSAERPKGSFSTLEIQRTEQGDSAMYLCASSLATSGRSDTQYFGPGTRLTVL.

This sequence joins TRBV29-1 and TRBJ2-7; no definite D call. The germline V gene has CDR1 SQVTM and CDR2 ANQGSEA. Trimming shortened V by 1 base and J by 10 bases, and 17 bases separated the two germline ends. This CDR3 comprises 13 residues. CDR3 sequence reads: CSVEVEQAVAQYF. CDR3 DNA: TGCAGCGTTGAAGTAGAGCAGGCCGTCGCCCAGTACTTC.

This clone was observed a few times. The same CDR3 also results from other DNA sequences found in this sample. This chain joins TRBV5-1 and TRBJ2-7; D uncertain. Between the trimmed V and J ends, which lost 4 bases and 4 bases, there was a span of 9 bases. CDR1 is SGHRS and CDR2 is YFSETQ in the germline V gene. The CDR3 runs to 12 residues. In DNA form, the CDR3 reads TGCGCCAGCAGCCTGGACGGTTACGAGCAGTACTTC. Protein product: CASSLDGYEQYF.

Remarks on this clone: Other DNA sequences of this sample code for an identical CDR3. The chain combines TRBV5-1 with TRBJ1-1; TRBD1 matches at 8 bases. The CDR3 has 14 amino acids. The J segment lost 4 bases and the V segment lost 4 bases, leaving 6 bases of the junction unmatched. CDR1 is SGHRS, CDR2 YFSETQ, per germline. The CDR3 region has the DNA TGCGCCAGCAGCCTAGGACAGGGAGGCACTGAAGCTTTCTTT. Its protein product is CASSLGQGGTEAFF.

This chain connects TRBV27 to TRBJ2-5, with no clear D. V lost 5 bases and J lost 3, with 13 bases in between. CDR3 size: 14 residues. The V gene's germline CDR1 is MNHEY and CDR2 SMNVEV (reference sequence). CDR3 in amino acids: CASSAYDTKETQYF. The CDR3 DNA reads TGTGCCAGCAGTGCGTATGACACCAAAGAGACCCAGTACTTC.

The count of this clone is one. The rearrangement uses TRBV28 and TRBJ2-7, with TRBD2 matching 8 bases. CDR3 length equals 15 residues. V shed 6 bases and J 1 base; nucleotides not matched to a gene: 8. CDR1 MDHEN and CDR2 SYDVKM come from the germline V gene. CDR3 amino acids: CASSPTGTRSYEQYF. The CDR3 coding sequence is TGTGCCAGCAGCCCCACCGGGACTAGATCCTACGAGCAGTACTTC. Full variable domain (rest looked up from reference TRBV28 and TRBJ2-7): DVKVTQSSRYLVKRTGEKVFLECVQDMDHENMFWYRQDPGLGLRLIYFSYDVKMKEKGDIPEGYSVSREKKERFSLILESASTNQTSMYLCASSPTGTRSYEQYFGPGTRLTVT.

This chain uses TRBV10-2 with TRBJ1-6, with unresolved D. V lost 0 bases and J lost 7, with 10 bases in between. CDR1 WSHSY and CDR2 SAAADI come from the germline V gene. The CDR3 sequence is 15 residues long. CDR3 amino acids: CASSESTERNSPLHF. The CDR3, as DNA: TGCGCCAGCAGTGAGTCCACAGAAAGGAATTCACCCCTCCACTTT.

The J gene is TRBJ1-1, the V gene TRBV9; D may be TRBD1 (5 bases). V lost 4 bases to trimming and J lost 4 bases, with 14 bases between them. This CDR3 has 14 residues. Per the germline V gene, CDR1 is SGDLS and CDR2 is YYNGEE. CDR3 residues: CASSPRGEATEAFF. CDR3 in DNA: TGTGCCAGCAGCCCCCGGGGGGAGGCCACTGAAGCTTTCTTT.

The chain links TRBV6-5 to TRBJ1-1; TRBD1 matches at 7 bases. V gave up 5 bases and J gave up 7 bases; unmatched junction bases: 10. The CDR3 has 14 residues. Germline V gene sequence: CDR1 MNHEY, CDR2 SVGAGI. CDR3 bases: TGTGCCAGCAGTAAACCGGGACAGAGGGTTGAAGCTTTCTTT. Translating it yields CASSKPGQRVEAFF.

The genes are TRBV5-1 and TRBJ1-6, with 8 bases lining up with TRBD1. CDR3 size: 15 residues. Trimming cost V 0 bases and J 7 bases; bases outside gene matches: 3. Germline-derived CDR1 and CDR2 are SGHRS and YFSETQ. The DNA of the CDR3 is TGCGCCAGCAGCTTGGGGACAGGGACAAATTCACCCCTCCACTTT. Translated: CASSLGTGTNSPLHF.

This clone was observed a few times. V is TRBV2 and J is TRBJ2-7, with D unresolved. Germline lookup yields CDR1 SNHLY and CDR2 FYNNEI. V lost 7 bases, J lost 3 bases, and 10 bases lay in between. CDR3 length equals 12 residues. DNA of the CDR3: TGTGCCAGCACTCCAGTCAGCTACGAGCAGTACTTC. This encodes CASTPVSYEQYF.

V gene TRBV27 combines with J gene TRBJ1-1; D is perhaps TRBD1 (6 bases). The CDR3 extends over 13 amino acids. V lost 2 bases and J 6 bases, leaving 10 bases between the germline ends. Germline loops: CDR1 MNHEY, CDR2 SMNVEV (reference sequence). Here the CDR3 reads CASSLVTGSEAFF. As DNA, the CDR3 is TGTGCCAGCAGTTTAGTCACAGGGTCTGAAGCTTTCTTT.

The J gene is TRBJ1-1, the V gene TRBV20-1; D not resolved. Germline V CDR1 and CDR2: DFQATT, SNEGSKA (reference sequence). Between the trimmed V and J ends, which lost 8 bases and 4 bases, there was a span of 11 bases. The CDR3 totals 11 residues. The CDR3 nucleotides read TGCAGTCCTACGCGAAGCACTGAAGCTTTCTTT. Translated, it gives CSPTRSTEAFF.

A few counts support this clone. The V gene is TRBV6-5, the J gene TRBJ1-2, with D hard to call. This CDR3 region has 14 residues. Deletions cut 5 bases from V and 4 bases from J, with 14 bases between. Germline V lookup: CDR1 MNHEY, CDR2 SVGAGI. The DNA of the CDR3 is TGTGCCAGCAGTCTGGGCAGGCCGATCTATGGCTACACCTTC. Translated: CASSLGRPIYGYTF.

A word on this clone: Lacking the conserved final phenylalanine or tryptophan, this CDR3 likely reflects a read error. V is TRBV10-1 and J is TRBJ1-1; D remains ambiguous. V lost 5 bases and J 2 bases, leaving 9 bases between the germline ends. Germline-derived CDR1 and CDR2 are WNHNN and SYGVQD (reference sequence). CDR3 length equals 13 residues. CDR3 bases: TGCGCCAGCAGTTCCACAGCAAACACTGAAGCTTTCCTT. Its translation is CASSSTANTEAFL.

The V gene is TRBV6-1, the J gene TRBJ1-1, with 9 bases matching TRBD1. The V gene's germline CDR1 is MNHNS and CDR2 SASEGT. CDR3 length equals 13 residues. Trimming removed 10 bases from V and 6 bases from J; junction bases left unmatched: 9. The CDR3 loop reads CATLTGGIAEAFF. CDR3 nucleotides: TGTGCCACTTTAACAGGGGGCATCGCTGAAGCTTTCTTT.

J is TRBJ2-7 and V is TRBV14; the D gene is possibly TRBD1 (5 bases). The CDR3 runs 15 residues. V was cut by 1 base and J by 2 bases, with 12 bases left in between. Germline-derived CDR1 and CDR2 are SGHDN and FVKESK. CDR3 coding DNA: TGTGCCAGCAGCCAAGTGACAGTCAACCCCTACGAGCAGTACTTC. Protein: CASSQVTVNPYEQYF.

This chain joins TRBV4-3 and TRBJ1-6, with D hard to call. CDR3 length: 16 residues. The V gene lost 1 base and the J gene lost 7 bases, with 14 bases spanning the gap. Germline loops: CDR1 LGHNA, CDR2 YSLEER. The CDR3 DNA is TGCGCCAGCAGCCAAGGGTTAAGCGTCGGCAATTCACCCCTCCACTTT. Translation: CASSQGLSVGNSPLHF.

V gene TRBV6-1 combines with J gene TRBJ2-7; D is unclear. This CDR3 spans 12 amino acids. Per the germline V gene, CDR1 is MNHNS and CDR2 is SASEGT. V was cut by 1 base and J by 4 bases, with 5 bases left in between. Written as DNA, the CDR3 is TGTGCCAGCAGTGAAGGAGATTACGAGCAGTACTTC. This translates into CASSEGDYEQYF.